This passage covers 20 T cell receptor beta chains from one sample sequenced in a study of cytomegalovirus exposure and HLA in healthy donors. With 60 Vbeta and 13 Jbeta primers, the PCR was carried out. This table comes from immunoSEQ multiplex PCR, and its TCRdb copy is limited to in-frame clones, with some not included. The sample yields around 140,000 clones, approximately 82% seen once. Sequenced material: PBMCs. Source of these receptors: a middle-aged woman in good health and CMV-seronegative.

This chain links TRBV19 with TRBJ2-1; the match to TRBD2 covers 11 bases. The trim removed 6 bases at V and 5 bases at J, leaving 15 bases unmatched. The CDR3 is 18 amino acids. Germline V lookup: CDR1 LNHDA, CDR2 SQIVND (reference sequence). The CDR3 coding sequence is TGTGCCAGTAGCCTGGATCCTTTGGGACTAGCGGTTAACAATGAGCAGTTCTTC. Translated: CASSLDPLGLAVNNEQFF.

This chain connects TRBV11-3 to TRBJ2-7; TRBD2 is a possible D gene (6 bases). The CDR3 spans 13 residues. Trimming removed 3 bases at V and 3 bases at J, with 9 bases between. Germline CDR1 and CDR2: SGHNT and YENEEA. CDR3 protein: CASSLYSGYEQYF. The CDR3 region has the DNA TGTGCCAGCAGCTTGTATAGCGGCTACGAGCAGTACTTC.

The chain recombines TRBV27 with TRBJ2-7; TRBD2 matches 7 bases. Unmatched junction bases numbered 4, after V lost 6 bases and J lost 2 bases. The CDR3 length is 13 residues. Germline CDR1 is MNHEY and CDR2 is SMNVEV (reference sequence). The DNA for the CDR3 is TGTGCCAGCAGCCGCGGGAGACCCTACGAGCAGTACTTC. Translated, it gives CASSRGRPYEQYF.

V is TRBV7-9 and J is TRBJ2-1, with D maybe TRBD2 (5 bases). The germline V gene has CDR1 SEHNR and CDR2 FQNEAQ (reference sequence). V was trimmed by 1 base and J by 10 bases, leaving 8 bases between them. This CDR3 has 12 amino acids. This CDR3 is CASSLGRGEQFF. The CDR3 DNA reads TGTGCCAGCAGCTTAGGACGCGGGGAGCAGTTCTTC.

CDR3 bases: TGCAGTGCTCTTGGACAGGCTGAAGCTTTCTTT. Protein product: CSALGQAEAFF. The rearrangement links TRBV20-1 to TRBJ1-1, with 7 bases aligning to TRBD1. Unmatched junction bases numbered 3, after V lost 5 bases and J lost 6 bases. Germline CDR1 DFQATT, CDR2 SNEGSKA (reference sequence). The CDR3 spans 11 residues.

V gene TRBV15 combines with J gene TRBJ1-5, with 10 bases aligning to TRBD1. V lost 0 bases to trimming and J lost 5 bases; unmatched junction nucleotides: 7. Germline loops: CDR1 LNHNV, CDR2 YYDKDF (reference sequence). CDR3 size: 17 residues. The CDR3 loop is CATSRDGMTGGYQPQHF. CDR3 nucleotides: TGTGCCACCAGCAGAGATGGAATGACAGGGGGCTATCAGCCCCAGCATTTT. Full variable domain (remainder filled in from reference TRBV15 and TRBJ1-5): DAMVIQNPRYQVTQFGKPVTLSCSQTLNHNVMYWYQQKSSQAPKLLFHYYDKDFNNEADTPDNFQSRRPNTSFCFLDIRSPGLGDTAMYLCATSRDGMTGGYQPQHFGDGTRLSIL.

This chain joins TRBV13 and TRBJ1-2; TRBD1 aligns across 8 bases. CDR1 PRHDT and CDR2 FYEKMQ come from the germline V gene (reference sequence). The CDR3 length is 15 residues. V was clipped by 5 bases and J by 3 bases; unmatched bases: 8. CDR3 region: CASSLGTGTHYGYTF. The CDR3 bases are TGTGCCAGCAGCCTCGGGACAGGAACACACTATGGCTACACCTTC.

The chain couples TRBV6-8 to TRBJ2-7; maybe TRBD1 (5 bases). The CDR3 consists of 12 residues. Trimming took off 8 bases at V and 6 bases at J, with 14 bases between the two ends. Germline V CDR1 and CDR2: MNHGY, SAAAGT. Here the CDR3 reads CASVVRVSEQYF. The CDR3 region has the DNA TGTGCCAGCGTCGTCAGGGTTAGCGAGCAGTACTTC.

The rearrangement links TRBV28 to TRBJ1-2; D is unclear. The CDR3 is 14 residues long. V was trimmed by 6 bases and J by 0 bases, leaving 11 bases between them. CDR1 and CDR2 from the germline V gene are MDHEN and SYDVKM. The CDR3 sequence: CASSYMTPNYGYTF. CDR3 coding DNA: TGTGCCAGCAGCTACATGACACCTAACTATGGCTACACCTTC.

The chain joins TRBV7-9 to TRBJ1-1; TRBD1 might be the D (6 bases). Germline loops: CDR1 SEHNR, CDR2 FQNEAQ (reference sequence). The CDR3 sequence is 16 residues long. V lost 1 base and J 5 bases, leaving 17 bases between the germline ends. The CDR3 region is CASSLEWGQGKTEAFF. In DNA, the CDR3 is TGTGCCAGCAGCTTAGAGTGGGGGCAGGGAAAAACTGAAGCTTTCTTT. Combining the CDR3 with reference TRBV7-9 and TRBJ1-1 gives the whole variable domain DTGVSQNPRHKITKRGQNVTFRCDPISEHNRLYWYRQTLGQGPEFLTYFQNEAQLEKSRLLSDRFSAERPKGSFSTLEIQRTEQGDSAMYLCASSLEWGQGKTEAFFGQGTRLTVV.

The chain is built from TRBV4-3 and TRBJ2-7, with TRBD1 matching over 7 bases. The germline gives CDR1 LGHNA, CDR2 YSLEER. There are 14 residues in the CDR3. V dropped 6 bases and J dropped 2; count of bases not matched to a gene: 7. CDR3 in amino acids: CASSRTGEAYEQYF. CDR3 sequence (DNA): TGCGCCAGCAGTCGAACAGGGGAAGCCTACGAGCAGTACTTC.

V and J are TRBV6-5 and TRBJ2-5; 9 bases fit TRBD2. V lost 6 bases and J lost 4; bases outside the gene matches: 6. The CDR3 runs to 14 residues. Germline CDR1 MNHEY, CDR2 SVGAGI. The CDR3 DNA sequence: TGTGCCAGCAGACCGGGACTAGCATCAGAGACCCAGTACTTC. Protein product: CASRPGLASETQYF.

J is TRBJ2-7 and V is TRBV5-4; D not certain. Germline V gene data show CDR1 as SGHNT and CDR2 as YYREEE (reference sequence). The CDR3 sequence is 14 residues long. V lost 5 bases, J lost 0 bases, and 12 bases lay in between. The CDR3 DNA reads TGTGCCAGCAGTCAACCGGCTAGCTCCTACGAGCAGTACTTC. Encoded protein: CASSQPASSYEQYF. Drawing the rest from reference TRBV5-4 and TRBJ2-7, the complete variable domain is ETGVTQSPTHLIKTRGQQVTLRCSSQSGHNTVSWYQQALGQGPQFIFQYYREEENGRGNFPPRFSGLQFPNYSSELNVNALELDDSALYLCASSQPASSYEQYFGPGTRLTVT.

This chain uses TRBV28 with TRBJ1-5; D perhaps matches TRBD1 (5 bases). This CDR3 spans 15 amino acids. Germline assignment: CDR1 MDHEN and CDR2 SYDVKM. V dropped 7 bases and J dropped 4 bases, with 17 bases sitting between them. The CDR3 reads CASTSSRRGNQPQHF. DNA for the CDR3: TGTGCCAGCACCTCATCAAGGCGGGGGAATCAGCCCCAGCATTTT.

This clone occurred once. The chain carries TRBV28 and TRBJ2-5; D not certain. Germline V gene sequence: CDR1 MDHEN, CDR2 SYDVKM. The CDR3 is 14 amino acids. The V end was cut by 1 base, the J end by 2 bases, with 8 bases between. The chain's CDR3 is CASSLFAVQETQYF. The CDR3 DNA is TGTGCCAGCAGTTTATTCGCGGTGCAAGAGACCCAGTACTTC.

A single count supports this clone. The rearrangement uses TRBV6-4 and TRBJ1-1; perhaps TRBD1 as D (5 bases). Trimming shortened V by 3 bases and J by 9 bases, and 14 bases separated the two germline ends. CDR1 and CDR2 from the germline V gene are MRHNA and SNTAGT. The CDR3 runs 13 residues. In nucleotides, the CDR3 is TGTGCCAGCAGTGAAAGCTTTCGGGGGAAAGCTTTCTTT. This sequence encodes CASSESFRGKAFF.

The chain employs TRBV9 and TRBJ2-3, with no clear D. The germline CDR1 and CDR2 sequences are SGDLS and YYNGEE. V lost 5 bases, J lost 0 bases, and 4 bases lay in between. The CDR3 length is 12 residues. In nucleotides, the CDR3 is TGTGCCAGCAGTCAAAGCACAGATACGCAGTATTTT. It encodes CASSQSTDTQYF.

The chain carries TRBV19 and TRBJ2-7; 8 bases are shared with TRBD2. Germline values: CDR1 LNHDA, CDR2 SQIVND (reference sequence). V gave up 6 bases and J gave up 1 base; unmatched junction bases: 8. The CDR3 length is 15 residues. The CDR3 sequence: CASSPRLARSYEQYF. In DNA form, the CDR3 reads TGTGCCAGTAGCCCCCGACTAGCGAGATCCTACGAGCAGTACTTC.

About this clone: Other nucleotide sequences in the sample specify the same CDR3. CDR3 DNA: TGTGCCAGCAGATCACAGGGGGCGGATGAAAAACTGTTTTTT. Protein product: CASRSQGADEKLFF. The chain couples TRBV5-4 to TRBJ1-4, with TRBD1 identical over 9 bases. With 5 bases clipped from V and 6 bases from J, the junction kept 5 bases outside the gene matches. Germline V CDR1 and CDR2: SGHNT, YYREEE (reference sequence). CDR3 length: 14 residues.

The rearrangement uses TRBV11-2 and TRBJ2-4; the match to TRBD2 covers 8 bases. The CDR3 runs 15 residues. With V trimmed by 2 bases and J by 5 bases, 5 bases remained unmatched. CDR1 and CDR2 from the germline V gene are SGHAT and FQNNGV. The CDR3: CASSLFPRGENIQYF. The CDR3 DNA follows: TGTGCCAGCAGCTTATTCCCGCGGGGGGAAAACATTCAGTACTTC.